These 13 T cell receptor beta chains came from one sample sequenced in a study of a mutant IDH1 vaccine in newly diagnosed glioma. Time point given: baseline, week 1 (first vaccination visit). This sample's treatment: pre-vaccination baseline after standard-of-care therapy. TCRdb keeps only in-frame clones here, not all; method: immunoSEQ multiplex PCR. The sample includes about 98,000 clones, 80% to 90% of them seen just once. The sequenced sample was PBMCs, obtained from a glioma patient treated with radiotherapy, temozolomide or both. The receptors here all came from a woman between 45 and 60 years old with glioma.

V and J are TRBV6-5 and TRBJ2-7; perhaps TRBD2 as D (6 bases). This CDR3 has 13 amino acids. Germline V gives CDR1 MNHEY, CDR2 SVGAGI. Trimming shortened V by 3 bases and J by 2 bases, and 8 bases separated the two germline ends. CDR3 protein: CASSYRGTYEQYF. In nucleotides, the CDR3 is TGTGCCAGCAGTTATCGGGGGACCTACGAGCAGTACTTC.

This clone was seen more than once but under ten times. The chain couples TRBV7-3 to TRBJ1-1; 9 bases agree with TRBD1. Germline loops: CDR1 SGHTA, CDR2 FQGTGA. The CDR3 consists of 15 residues. The V gene end was trimmed by 6 bases and the J gene end by 3 bases; junction bases not matched to a gene: 8. DNA for the CDR3: TGTGCCAGCAGTCTTACAGGGGGCGCGGACACTGAAGCTTTCTTT. This sequence encodes CASSLTGGADTEAFF.

V gene TRBV4-1 combines with J gene TRBJ2-3, with unresolved D. Trimming cost V 0 bases and J 2 bases, with 9 bases left between them. The CDR3 spans 15 residues. Germline V gene sequence: CDR1 MGHRA, CDR2 YSYEKL. The chain's CDR3 is CASSQDLRNTDTQYF. CDR3 coding DNA: TGCGCCAGCAGCCAAGACCTTCGTAACACAGATACGCAGTATTTT.

This clone is a singleton in its sample. The chain has TRBV27 and TRBJ2-1; 9 bases line up with TRBD2. The CDR3 is 11 amino acids. Looked up from germline, CDR1 is MNHEY and CDR2 is SMNVEV (reference sequence). V shed 4 bases, J shed 15 bases, and the junction held 4 bases outside the gene matches. This chain's CDR3 is CASSSSGIGFF. The CDR3 nucleotides are TGTGCCAGCAGTTCTAGCGGGATTGGGTTCTTC.

This chain connects TRBV28 to TRBJ1-2; tentatively, D is TRBD1 (6 bases). V was shortened by 3 bases and J by 2 bases, with 10 bases between the two germline ends. Germline V gene sequence: CDR1 MDHEN, CDR2 SYDVKM. The CDR3 loop spans 14 amino acids. The CDR3 DNA reads TGTGCCAGCAGTTTGGTTCAGGGGAACTATGGCTACACCTTC. Protein product: CASSLVQGNYGYTF.

The rearrangement links TRBV28 to TRBJ2-7; D is possibly TRBD1 or TRBD2 (5 bases each). The germline gives CDR1 MDHEN, CDR2 SYDVKM. Trimming shortened V by 3 bases and J by 4 bases, and 13 bases separated the two germline ends. This CDR3 spans 14 amino acids. The CDR3 protein is CASSFSREPYEQYF. CDR3 DNA sequence: TGTGCCAGCAGTTTTTCCAGGGAGCCGTACGAGCAGTACTTC.

This clone appeared once. V is TRBV4-1 and J is TRBJ1-5, with 9 bases fitting TRBD1. Germline V gene lookup returns CDR1 MGHRA and CDR2 YSYEKL. CDR3 length: 14 residues. The V gene end was trimmed by 4 bases and the J gene end by 5 bases; junction bases not matched to a gene: 3. The CDR3: CASSPGTGYQPQHF. The CDR3 DNA reads TGCGCCAGCAGCCCAGGGACAGGGTATCAGCCCCAGCATTTT.

The rearrangement links TRBV28 to TRBJ2-7; 10 nucleotides match TRBD2. The germline gives CDR1 MDHEN, CDR2 SYDVKM. This CDR3 has 20 amino acids. Trimming removed 4 bases from V and 3 bases from J; junction bases left unmatched: 21. CDR3 nucleotides: TGTGCCAGCAGTTATAAGCCGTGGCTAGCGGGAGCCCGTTCTCTCTACGAGCAGTACTTC. It is translated as CASSYKPWLAGARSLYEQYF. Looking up the rest from reference TRBV28 and TRBJ2-7 gives the full variable domain: DVKVTQSSRYLVKRTGEKVFLECVQDMDHENMFWYRQDPGLGLRLIYFSYDVKMKEKGDIPEGYSVSREKKERFSLILESASTNQTSMYLCASSYKPWLAGARSLYEQYFGPGTRLTVT.

This rearrangement joins TRBV6-1 to TRBJ1-2; D not resolved. Germline V gene sequence: CDR1 MNHNS, CDR2 SASEGT. The CDR3 consists of 12 residues. Trimming removed 0 bases from V and 8 bases from J, with 7 bases in between. In nucleotides, the CDR3 is TGTGCCAGCAGTGAAGCCCGAAGGGGCTACACCTTC. Translated, it gives CASSEARRGYTF.

The rearrangement links TRBV27 to TRBJ2-7, with TRBD2 identical over 7 bases. Trimming cost V 2 bases and J 3 bases; bases outside gene matches: 7. The CDR3 length is 15 residues. Germline V gene lookup returns CDR1 MNHEY and CDR2 SMNVEV (reference sequence). The CDR3: CASSLRGVYGYEQYF. CDR3 bases: TGTGCCAGCAGTTTACGGGGGGTCTACGGCTACGAGCAGTACTTC.

This clone was seen just once. The chain recombines TRBV29-1 with TRBJ2-2; the D is unclear. Germline V lookup: CDR1 SQVTM, CDR2 ANQGSEA. The CDR3 is made up of 14 amino acids. V gave up 5 bases and J gave up 0 bases, with 10 bases separating them. CDR3 in DNA: TGCAGCGTTCGCGGCAGTCCGAACACCGGGGAGCTGTTTTTT. It specifies CSVRGSPNTGELFF.

The chain links TRBV7-2 to TRBJ2-7, with D unclear. CDR1 is SGHTA and CDR2 is FQGNSA in the germline V gene. With 2 bases removed from V and 0 bases from J, the gap between germline ends came to 11 bases. The CDR3 runs to 15 residues. The CDR3 here is CASSLSALSSYEQYF. In DNA, the CDR3 is TGTGCCAGCAGCTTATCGGCCCTGAGCTCCTACGAGCAGTACTTC.

This chain links TRBV28 with TRBJ2-1; D gene uncertain. Deletions cut 5 bases from V and 10 bases from J, with 24 bases between. Germline CDR1 reads MDHEN; CDR2 reads SYDVKM. There are 16 residues in the CDR3. The DNA for the CDR3 is TGTGCCAGCAGTCCAATCGGTATATTGGGTACAAGGGAGCAGTTCTTC. It translates to CASSPIGILGTREQFF.